The 4 T cell receptor beta chains given below trace back to one sample, sequenced in a study of blood T cell repertoires in COVID-19. The table came from immunoSEQ multiplex PCR; TCRdb's copy has only in-frame clones and leaves some out. The sample gives 300,000 or so clones, about 89% of which show up once; less than 9.5% is in the top ten. The sequenced sample was peripheral blood. These receptors originate from a woman in her fifties or sixties who had recovered from COVID-19.

V is TRBV6-4 and J is TRBJ2-1, with 7 bases lining up with TRBD1. The V and J ends lost 4 bases and 8 bases, in that order; junction bases with no gene match: 2. The CDR3 sequence is 12 residues long. Germline V lookup: CDR1 MRHNA, CDR2 SNTAGT. The CDR3 DNA sequence: TGTGCCAGCAGTGGCGGACAGGATGAGCAGTTCTTC. It is translated as CASSGGQDEQFF.

The chain is built from TRBV9 and TRBJ2-2; 14 positions match TRBD2. This CDR3 region has 17 residues. Germline values: CDR1 SGDLS, CDR2 YYNGEE. V dropped 4 bases and J dropped 7; count of bases not matched to a gene: 9. CDR3 sequence reads: CASSPLTSGRAGGELFF. The CDR3 bases are TGTGCCAGCAGCCCGCTGACTAGCGGGAGGGCCGGCGGGGAGCTGTTTTTT.

The rearrangement uses TRBV6-6 and TRBJ2-3; TRBD2 might be the D (6 bases). Germline V CDR1 and CDR2: MNHNY, SVGAGI (reference sequence). V gave up 5 bases and J gave up 5 bases, with 14 bases separating them. This CDR3 comprises 14 residues. As DNA, the CDR3 is TGTGCCAGCAGTCCCATGGGACTTTTAGATACGCAGTATTTT. This encodes CASSPMGLLDTQYF.

The V gene is TRBV6-1, the J gene TRBJ1-2; unclear D gene. Germline CDR1 reads MNHNS; CDR2 reads SASEGT. This CDR3 has 14 residues. V lost 3 bases to trimming and J lost 4 bases, with 12 bases between them. The CDR3 DNA reads as TGTGCCAGCAGTGAGGTTTCCCACAGCTATGGCTACACCTTC. Its protein is CASSEVSHSYGYTF.